This is a list of T cell receptor beta chains from one sample in a study of blood T cell repertoires in COVID-19. Clones were sequenced by immunoSEQ multiplex PCR, and TCRdb holds only the in-frame ones, with some missing. The repertoire holds 190,000 or so clones, around 83% seen once, with 2.5% to 3.5% in the top ten. The sample consisted of peripheral blood. Every receptor here comes from a man aged 50 to 60 with active or convalescent COVID-19. Each CDR3 is given with its conserved first and last residue. A D gene is named only where the DNA matches it firmly. Some rows mark clone size as missing; the rest say once, few, many or name a class of expanded clone.

TRBV7-9,few,TRBD1,TRBJ2-7,14,TGTGCCAGCAGCCCGGGACAGCAAGACTACGAGCAGTACTTC,CASSPGQQDYEQYF
TRBV28,.,.,TRBJ1-5,15,TGTGCCAGCAGTTCCCTGCTGAGGGGCAATCAGCCCCAGCATTTT,CASSSLLRGNQPQHF
TRBV5-4,.,TRBD2,TRBJ2-1,18,TGTGCCAGCAGCTTTTTTGGTTCTAGCGGGGGTGGGGTAGATGAGCAGTTCTTC,CASSFFGSSGGGVDEQFF
TRBV30,.,TRBD1,TRBJ2-7,11,TGTGCCCTACAGGGGCCCTACGAGCAGTACTTC,CALQGPYEQYF
TRBV28,.,TRBD2,TRBJ2-7,15,TGTGCCAGCAGTATTAGCGGGGGGCCGTCCTACGAGCAGTACTTC,CASSISGGPSYEQYF
TRBV4-3,few,.,TRBJ1-1,14,TGCGCCAGCAGCCAGGGGACATACAACACTGAAGCTTTCTTT,CASSQGTYNTEAFF
TRBV7-2,.,TRBD1,TRBJ1-4,14,TGTGCCAGCAGCCCCGACAGGGTTAATGAAAAACTGTTTTTT,CASSPDRVNEKLFF
TRBV6-6,once,.,TRBJ1-2,14,TGTGCCAGCAGTGCCCGGGGCAGGGAGGATGGCTACACCTTC,CASSARGREDGYTF
TRBV2,.,.,TRBJ2-1,17,TGTGCCAGCAGTGAAGCGCCCCTAGCGTGGTCCTACAATGAGCAGTTCTTC,CASSEAPLAWSYNEQFF
TRBV28,.,.,TRBJ2-2,15,TGTGCCAGCAGTCCCCCGCGGCTGAACACCGGGGAGCTGTTTTTT,CASSPPRLNTGELFF
TRBV9,.,.,TRBJ2-1,14,TGTGCCAGCAGCGTAGCAGTCTCCTACAATGAGCAGTTCTTC,CASSVAVSYNEQFF
TRBV5-6,.,.,TRBJ2-5,13,TGTGCCAGCAGCACCCCCGGGACTCAGACCCAGTACTTC,CASSTPGTQTQYF
TRBV18,.,.,TRBJ1-2,13,TGTGCCAGCTCACCAGGGAGGGACTATGGCTACACCTTC,CASSPGRDYGYTF
TRBV11-2,.,.,TRBJ2-1,14,TGTGCCAGCAGCTTGGGGAGCTCCTACAATGAGCAGTTCTTC,CASSLGSSYNEQFF
TRBV2,.,TRBD1,TRBJ1-5,15,TGTGCCAGCGCTTCGCCAGGGGGAAGGAGTCAGCCCCAGCATTTT,CASASPGGRSQPQHF
TRBV30,.,.,TRBJ2-5,12,TGTGCCTGGTCTCCGGGGCAAGAGACCCAGTACTTC,CAWSPGQETQYF
TRBV6-5,.,.,TRBJ2-3,14,TGTGCCAGCAGCCAGGACTCGCCATTCGATACGCAGTATTTT,CASSQDSPFDTQYF